Reported below is one T cell receptor (beta chain). It has no known antigen specificity. No much larger clonotype is one base removed from it; base qualities were not supplied. The library relied on the immunoSEQ multiplex PCR assay. In the original analysis: A statistical classification framework was built for diagnosing cytomegalovirus status from the catalog of TCR beta chain sequences. In its TCRdb copy, this immuneACCESS table keeps in-frame sequences only and misses some clones. Where compared with another copy, unresolved V genes explain less than half of these, and the others have no known cause. V and J calls and clone size come straight from that table; D and trimming were deduced from the DNA. In all, the sample holds about 160,000 clones, and roughly nine tenths of those were seen once. About a tenth of the sample is taken by the ten largest. The sample originates from a study of cytomegalovirus exposure and HLA in healthy donors (dated by TCRdb to the late 2010s). Background for the entire study: According to a later analysis, the roughly 120 validation repertoires were produced on the same platform as the 666 repertoires of the first cohort. A separate validation cohort of 100 to 150 different subjects was used in addition to the roughly 640-subject first cohort. To predict cytomegalovirus infection status, the study brought together high-throughput TCR immunosequencing, statistical association of individual TCRs with disease status, and machine learning. The study aimed to test whether cataloging public T cell receptors could reveal signatures of past pathogen exposure.

The study at large found these results: In a later analysis, TCRs clustered in the first cohort were found to also tend to co-occur in the roughly 110 validation repertoires, with about 94% of cluster scores above 0. While some public TCRs were present in many individuals, most TCR sequences turned up only very rarely across donors. In vitro tests confirmed that three of the cytomegalovirus-associated TCR beta chains recognize cytomegalovirus antigens. A later analysis lacked HLA typing for the validation cohort, so it scored co-occurrence in that cohort across all 110 or so repertoires. A total of 150 to 200 TCR beta chains were listed by the study as associated with cytomegalovirus. The authors suggested that the approach could potentially be generalized to other disease states and immunological phenotypes. Cytomegalovirus status was reported to be diagnosed by the classifier with high specificity and sensitivity in both the original and validation cohorts.

The donors belonged to the validation cohort of 90 to 150 subjects, which was separate from the 666-subject first cohort. From its cysteine to its phenylalanine, the CDR3 spans 15 amino acids. Kept here is only the CDR3 DNA, which spans 45 bases and is read in frame from base 1. For CDR1 and CDR2, the germline V gene lists SNHLY and FYNNEI. The trim is 1 base for V and 3 bases for J, with a gap of 9 bases between the germline ends. The sequencing sample was made of PBMCs. This clonotype was sampled from a woman aged 18-29 years in good health and CMV-seropositive. The chain was built from TRBV2 and TRBJ1-4; the D gene is not confidently resolved. The DNA sequence reads TGTGCCAGCAGTGAAGGAGGCAGTGCTAATGAAAAACTGTTTTTT. It translates as CASSEGGSANEKLFF.